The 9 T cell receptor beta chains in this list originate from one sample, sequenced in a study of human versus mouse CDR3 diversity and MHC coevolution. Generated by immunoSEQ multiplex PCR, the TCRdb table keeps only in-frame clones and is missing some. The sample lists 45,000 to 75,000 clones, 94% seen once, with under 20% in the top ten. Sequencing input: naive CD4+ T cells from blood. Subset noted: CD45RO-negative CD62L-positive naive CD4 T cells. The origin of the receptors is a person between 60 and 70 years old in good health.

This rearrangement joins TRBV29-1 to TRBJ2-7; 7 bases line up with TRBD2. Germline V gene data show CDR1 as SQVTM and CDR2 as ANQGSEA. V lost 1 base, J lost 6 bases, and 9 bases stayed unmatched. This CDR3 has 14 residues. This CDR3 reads CSVEVGRGVGEQYF. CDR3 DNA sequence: TGCAGCGTTGAAGTAGGGAGGGGTGTGGGCGAGCAGTACTTC.

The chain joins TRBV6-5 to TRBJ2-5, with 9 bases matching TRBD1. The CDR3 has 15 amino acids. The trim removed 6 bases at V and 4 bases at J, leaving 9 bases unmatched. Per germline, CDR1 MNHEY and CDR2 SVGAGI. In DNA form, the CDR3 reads TGTGCCAGCAGAAACCGGGACAGGGCCGCAGAGACCCAGTACTTC. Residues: CASRNRDRAAETQYF.

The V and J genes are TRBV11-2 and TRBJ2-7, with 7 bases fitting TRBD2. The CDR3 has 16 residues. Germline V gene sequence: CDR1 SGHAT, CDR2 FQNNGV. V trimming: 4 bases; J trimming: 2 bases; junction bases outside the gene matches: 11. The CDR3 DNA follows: TGTGCCAGCAGCTGGGGGGGTCTGGGGAGGGCCTACGAGCAGTACTTC. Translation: CASSWGGLGRAYEQYF.

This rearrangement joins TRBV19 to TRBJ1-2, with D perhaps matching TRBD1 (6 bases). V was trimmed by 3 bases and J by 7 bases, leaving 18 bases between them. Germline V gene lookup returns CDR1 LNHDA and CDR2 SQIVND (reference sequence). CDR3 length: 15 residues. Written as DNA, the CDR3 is TGTGCCAGTAGTATTTTGGACAGAGATCTATTTGGCTACACCTTC. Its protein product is CASSILDRDLFGYTF.

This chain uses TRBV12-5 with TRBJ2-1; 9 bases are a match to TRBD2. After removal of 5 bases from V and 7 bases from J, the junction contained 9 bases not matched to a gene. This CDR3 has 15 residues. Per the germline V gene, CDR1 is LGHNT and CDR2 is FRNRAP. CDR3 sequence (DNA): TGTGCTAGTGGTGCGGGACTAGCCGAAACTAATGAGCAGTTCTTC. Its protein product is CASGAGLAETNEQFF.

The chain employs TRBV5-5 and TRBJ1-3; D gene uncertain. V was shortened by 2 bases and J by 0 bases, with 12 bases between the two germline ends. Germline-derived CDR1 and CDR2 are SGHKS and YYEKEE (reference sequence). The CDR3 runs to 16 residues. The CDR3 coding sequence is TGTGCCAGCAGCTTTGAGGCCACCCTCTCTGGAAACACCATATATTTT. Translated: CASSFEATLSGNTIYF.

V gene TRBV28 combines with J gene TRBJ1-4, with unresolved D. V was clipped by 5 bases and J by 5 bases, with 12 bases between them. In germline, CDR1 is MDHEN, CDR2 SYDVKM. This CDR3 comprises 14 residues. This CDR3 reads CASSHDGLNEKLFF. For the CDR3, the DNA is TGTGCCAGCAGTCATGATGGCTTGAATGAAAAACTGTTTTTT.

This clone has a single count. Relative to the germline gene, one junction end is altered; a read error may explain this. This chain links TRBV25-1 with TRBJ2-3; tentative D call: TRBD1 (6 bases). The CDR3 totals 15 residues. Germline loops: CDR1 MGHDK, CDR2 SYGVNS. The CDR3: CASGPKRGTTGTQYF. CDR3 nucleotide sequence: TGTGCCAGCGGACCGAAGAGGGGGACGACAGGTACGCAGTATTTT.

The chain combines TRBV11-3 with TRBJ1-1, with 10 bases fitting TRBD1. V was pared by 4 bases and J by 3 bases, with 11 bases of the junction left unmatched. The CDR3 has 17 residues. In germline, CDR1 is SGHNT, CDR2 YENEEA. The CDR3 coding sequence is TGTGCCAGCAGCTCTCGGGGAGACAGGGGGCCCTACACTGAAGCTTTCTTT. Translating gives CASSSRGDRGPYTEAFF.